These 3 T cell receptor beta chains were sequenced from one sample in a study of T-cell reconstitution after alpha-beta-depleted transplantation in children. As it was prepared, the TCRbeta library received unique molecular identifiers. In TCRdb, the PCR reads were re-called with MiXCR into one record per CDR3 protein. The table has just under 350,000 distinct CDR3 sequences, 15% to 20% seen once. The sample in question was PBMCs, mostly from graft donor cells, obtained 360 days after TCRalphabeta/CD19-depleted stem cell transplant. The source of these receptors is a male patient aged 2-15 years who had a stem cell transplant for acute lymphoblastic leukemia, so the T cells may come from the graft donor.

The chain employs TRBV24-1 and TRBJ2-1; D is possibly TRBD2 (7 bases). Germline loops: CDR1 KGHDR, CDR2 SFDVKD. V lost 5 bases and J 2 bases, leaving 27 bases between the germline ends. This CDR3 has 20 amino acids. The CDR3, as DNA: TGTGCCACCAGTGTCCTGGGAGGGGGGCGGGAGCCAGGCCCCTACAATGAGCAGTTCTTC. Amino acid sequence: CATSVLGGGREPGPYNEQFF.

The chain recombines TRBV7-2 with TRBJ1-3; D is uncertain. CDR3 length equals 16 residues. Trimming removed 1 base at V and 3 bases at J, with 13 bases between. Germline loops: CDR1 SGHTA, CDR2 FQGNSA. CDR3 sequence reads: CASSLGWAGGGNTIYF. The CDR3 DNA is TGTGCCAGCAGCTTAGGTTGGGCAGGCGGTGGAAACACCATATATTTT.

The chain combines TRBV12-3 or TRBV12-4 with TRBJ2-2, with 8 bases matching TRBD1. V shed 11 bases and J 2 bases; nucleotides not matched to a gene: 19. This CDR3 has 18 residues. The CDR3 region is CAFTRTGLRLINTGELFF. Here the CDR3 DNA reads TGTGCCTTCACCAGGACAGGGCTTCGGTTGATTAACACCGGGGAGCTGTTTTTT.